This TCR beta chain was obtained from a study of blood T cell repertoires in COVID-19. Study information: Material from acute and convalescent COVID-19 was sourced from the United States, Italy and Spain. T cells, B-cell-depleted T cells, or PBMCs provided the cDNA or gDNA that served as material.

This CDR3 has 16 amino acids. Germline V gives CDR1 MDHEN, CDR2 SYDVKM. Trimming cost V 2 bases and J 4 bases, with 16 bases left between them. This clone was counted once. In Seattle, patients joined the study during active infection and were tracked longitudinally. How the authors handled the data: Estimated nucleated cell counts came from reference gene primer amplification. TCRdb keeps only in-frame clones here, not all; method: immunoSEQ multiplex PCR. Clonal size and the V and J genes are those of that table, whereas D and trimming came from the DNA. The sample records 300,000 to 400,000 clones, about 90% being singletons.

The specimen sequenced was peripheral blood. The origin of this receptor is a woman aged 25-40 years with COVID-19, enrolled during active disease. J is TRBJ2-3 and V is TRBV28, with D tentatively TRBD2 (7 bases). CDR3 sequence: CASSLTGGLFADTQYF. The CDR3, as DNA: TGTGCCAGCAGTTTAACCGGGGGGCTCTTCGCAGATACGCAGTATTTT.